The 13 T cell receptor beta chains listed next were all sequenced from one sample in a study of blood T cells in healthy people across ages. A second PCR of about 7 to 12 cycles used a sample-barcoded 5' primer and a J-beta primer mix. From the 5' RACE reads, TCRdb called clonotypes with MiXCR, one entry per CDR3 protein. The data show 1.5 million to 2 million distinct CDR3 sequences, about 49% seen once. The sequencing input was blood. The receptors originated from a middle-aged woman in good health.

This clonotype was picked up one time. The rearrangement joins TRBV20-1 to TRBJ2-1; 9 bases are shared with TRBD2. The germline gives CDR1 DFQATT, CDR2 SNEGSKA (reference sequence). This CDR3 region has 16 residues. J was trimmed by 0 bases and V by 6 bases; bases with no gene match: 9. The CDR3 here is CSASPLAGASYNEQFF. Written as DNA, the CDR3 is TGCAGTGCCAGCCCTTTAGCGGGAGCCTCCTACAATGAGCAGTTCTTC.

The CDR3 region has the DNA TGTGCCAGCAGCTCCCCTAGGCGGGGTGAAGAGCAGTACTTC. This translates into CASSSPRRGEEQYF. This chain links TRBV7-2 with TRBJ2-5; possibly TRBD2 for D (6 bases). Trimming took 4 bases from V and 11 from J, leaving 20 bases between them. CDR3 length equals 14 residues. Germline loops: CDR1 SGHTA, CDR2 FQGNSA.

The rearrangement uses TRBV6-1 and TRBJ2-3; TRBD2 agrees at 8 bases. V shed 9 bases and J 0 bases; nucleotides not matched to a gene: 5. The germline gives CDR1 MNHNS, CDR2 SASEGT. This CDR3 spans 14 amino acids. CDR3 protein: CASLLAGSTDTQYF. The CDR3 DNA follows: TGTGCCAGTCTTCTAGCGGGTAGCACAGATACGCAGTATTTT.

The gene calls are TRBV29-1 and TRBJ2-3; D call uncertain. The CDR3 length is 13 residues. The germline V gene encodes CDR1 SQVTM and CDR2 ANQGSEA. Trimming cost V 1 base and J 0 bases, with 5 bases left between them. DNA of the CDR3: TGCAGCGTTGAAGGGTCGAGCACAGATACGCAGTATTTT. The encoded protein is CSVEGSSTDTQYF.

The chain recombines TRBV7-8 with TRBJ2-1, with 7 bases matching TRBD2. Germline assignment: CDR1 SGHVS and CDR2 FQNEAQ. The length of the CDR3 is 17 residues. Losses at the gene ends were 3 bases for V and 2 bases for J; bases not matched to a gene: 10. The CDR3 loop reads CASSFQSGLVTYNEQFF. CDR3 DNA: TGTGCCAGCAGCTTCCAAAGCGGACTAGTAACCTACAATGAGCAGTTCTTC.

This clonotype was counted only a few times. The rearrangement uses TRBV5-1 and TRBJ2-4; possibly TRBD2 for D (6 bases). This CDR3 is built from 14 residues. The germline gives CDR1 SGHRS, CDR2 YFSETQ. The V end lost 0 bases, the J end lost 8 bases, and 12 bases lay between the germline ends. CDR3 nucleotides: TGCGCCAGCAGCTTGGATCAGTGGAGGGACATTCAGTACTTC. This gives the protein CASSLDQWRDIQYF.

The chain has TRBV4-3 and TRBJ2-3; D unclear. Trimming removed 0 bases at V and 7 bases at J, with 8 bases between. The CDR3 loop spans 13 amino acids. The germline V gene has CDR1 LGHNA and CDR2 YSLEER. The CDR3 DNA reads as TGCGCCAGCAGCCAAGAATTTAAGAATACGCAGTATTTT. It codes for CASSQEFKNTQYF.

Concerning this clonotype: Relative to the germline gene, one junction end is altered; a read error may explain this. The chain employs TRBV28 and TRBJ1-2; D uncertain. Germline V gene data show CDR1 as MDHEN and CDR2 as SYDVKM. This CDR3 region has 13 residues. The CDR3 DNA reads as TGTGCTAGCAGTCTTGACAAGCCCCCTGGCTACACCTTC. This gives the protein CASSLDKPPGYTF.

The rearrangement joins TRBV9 to TRBJ2-1; maybe TRBD2 (6 bases). Germline loops: CDR1 SGDLS, CDR2 YYNGEE. The V gene lost 4 bases and the J gene lost 11 bases, with 19 bases spanning the gap. The length of the CDR3 is 14 residues. As DNA, the CDR3 is TGTGCCAGCAGCATGTCCAACCGGGGGAGACAGCAGTTCTTC. Translation: CASSMSNRGRQQFF. The whole variable domain, filled in from reference TRBV9 and TRBJ2-1, reads DSGVTQTPKHLITATGQRVTLRCSPRSGDLSVYWYQQSLDQGLQFLIQYYNGEERAKGNILERFSAQQFPDLHSELNLSSLELGDSALYFCASSMSNRGRQQFFGPGTRLTVL.

Here the CDR3 reads CASIPAQSSEAFF. The CDR3 DNA reads as TGTGCCAGTATACCGGCCCAATCCTCTGAAGCTTTCTTT. This chain joins TRBV6-1 and TRBJ1-1; no clear D gene. Germline V gene sequence: CDR1 MNHNS, CDR2 SASEGT. CDR3 length equals 13 residues. Trimming pared 9 bases from V and 6 bases from J, leaving 17 bases between.

The V and J genes are TRBV29-1 and TRBJ2-1, with 13 positions matching TRBD2. Trimming at V came to 8 bases and at J to 7 bases, leaving 8 bases not matched to a gene. The germline gives CDR1 SQVTM, CDR2 ANQGSEA. The length of the CDR3 is 14 residues. The CDR3 coding sequence is TGCAGCATATCCGGGACTAGCGGGATTAATGAGCAGTTCTTC. This encodes CSISGTSGINEQFF.

The chain joins TRBV28 to TRBJ2-3; 9 bases match TRBD2. This CDR3 has 16 residues. Germline V CDR1 and CDR2: MDHEN, SYDVKM. The junction had 14 bases not matched to a gene; V was cut back by 6 bases and J by 7 bases. CDR3: CASSVVVAGARHTQYF. CDR3 bases: TGTGCCAGCAGCGTGGTGGTAGCGGGGGCCCGACATACGCAGTATTTT.

Remarks on this clonotype: Given a much more abundant clone one base away, this may be a read error. The DNA for the CDR3 is TGCAGCGCCGCCGGCTCTGGGGCCAGCGTCCTGACTTTC. Translated: CSAAGSGASVLTF. The chain carries TRBV29-1 and TRBJ2-6; possible D gene TRBD1, 5 bases. CDR1 is SQVTM, CDR2 ANQGSEA, per germline. The CDR3 runs 13 residues.